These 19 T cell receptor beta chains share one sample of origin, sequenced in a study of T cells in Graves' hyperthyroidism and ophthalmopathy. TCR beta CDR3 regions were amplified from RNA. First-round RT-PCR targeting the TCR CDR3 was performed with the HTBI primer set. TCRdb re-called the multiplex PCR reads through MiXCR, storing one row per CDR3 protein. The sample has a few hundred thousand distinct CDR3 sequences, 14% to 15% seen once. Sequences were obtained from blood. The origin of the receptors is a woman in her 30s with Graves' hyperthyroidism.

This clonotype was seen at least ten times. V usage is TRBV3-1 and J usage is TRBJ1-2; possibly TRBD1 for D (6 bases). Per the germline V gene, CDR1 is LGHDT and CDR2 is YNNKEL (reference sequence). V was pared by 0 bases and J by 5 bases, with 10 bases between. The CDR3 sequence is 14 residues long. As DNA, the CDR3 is TGTGCCAGCAGCCAAGATCTACAGGGATATGGCTACACCTTC. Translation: CASSQDLQGYGYTF.

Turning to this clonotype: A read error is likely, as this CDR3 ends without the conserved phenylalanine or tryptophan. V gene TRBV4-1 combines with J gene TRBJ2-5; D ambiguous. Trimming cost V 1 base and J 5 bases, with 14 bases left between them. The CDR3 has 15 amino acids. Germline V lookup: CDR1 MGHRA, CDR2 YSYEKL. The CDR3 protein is CASSQVPRDDETQYS. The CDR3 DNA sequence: TGCGCCAGCAGCCAAGTCCCCCGAGACGATGAGACCCAGTACTCC.

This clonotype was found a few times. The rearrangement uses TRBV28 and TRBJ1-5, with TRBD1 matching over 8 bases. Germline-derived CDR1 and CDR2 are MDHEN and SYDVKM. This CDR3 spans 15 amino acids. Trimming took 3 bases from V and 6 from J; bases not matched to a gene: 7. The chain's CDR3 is CASSLDRETSQPQHF. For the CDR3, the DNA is TGTGCCAGCAGTTTGGACAGGGAGACGAGTCAGCCCCAGCATTTT.

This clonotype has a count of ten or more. CDR3 DNA sequence: TGTGCCAGCAGTTTAGCTGGACAGGGGCCGGCAGATACGCAGTATTTT. This encodes CASSLAGQGPADTQYF. The chain links TRBV12-3 or TRBV12-4 to TRBJ2-3; TRBD1 matches at 9 bases. V shed 0 bases, J shed 4 bases, and the junction held 5 bases outside the gene matches. This CDR3 has 16 amino acids.

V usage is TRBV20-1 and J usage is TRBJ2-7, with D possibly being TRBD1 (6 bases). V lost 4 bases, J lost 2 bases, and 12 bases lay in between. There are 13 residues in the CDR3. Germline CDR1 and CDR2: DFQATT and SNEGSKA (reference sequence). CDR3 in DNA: TGCAGTGCTACCACAGGGCCCACCTACGAGCAGTACTTC. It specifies CSATTGPTYEQYF.

CDR3 amino acids: CASSYYSSNEKLFF. CDR3 bases: TGTGCCAGCAGTTACTACAGTTCTAATGAAAAACTGTTTTTT. V usage is TRBV6-5 and J usage is TRBJ1-4; no clear D. The germline CDR1 and CDR2 sequences are MNHEY and SVGAGI. Trimming took 1 base from V and 3 from J, leaving 6 bases between them. The CDR3 length is 14 residues.

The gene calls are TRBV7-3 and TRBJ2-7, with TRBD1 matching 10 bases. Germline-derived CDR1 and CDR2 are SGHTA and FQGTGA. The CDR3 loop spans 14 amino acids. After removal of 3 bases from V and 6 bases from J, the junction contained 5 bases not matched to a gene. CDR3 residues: CASSLTGGSGEQYF. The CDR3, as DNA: TGTGCCAGCAGCTTGACAGGGGGCAGCGGCGAGCAGTACTTC.

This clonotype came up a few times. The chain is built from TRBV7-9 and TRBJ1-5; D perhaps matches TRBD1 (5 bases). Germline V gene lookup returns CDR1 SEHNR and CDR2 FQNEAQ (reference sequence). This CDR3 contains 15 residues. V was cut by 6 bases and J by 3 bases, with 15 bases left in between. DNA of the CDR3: TGTGCCAGCAGACCCCTCCGGGGCCTCAATCAGCCCCAGCATTTT. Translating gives CASRPLRGLNQPQHF. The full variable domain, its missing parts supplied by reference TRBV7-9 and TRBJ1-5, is DTGVSQNPRHKITKRGQNVTFRCDPISEHNRLYWYRQTLGQGPEFLTYFQNEAQLEKSRLLSDRFSAERPKGSFSTLEIQRTEQGDSAMYLCASRPLRGLNQPQHFGDGTRLSIL.

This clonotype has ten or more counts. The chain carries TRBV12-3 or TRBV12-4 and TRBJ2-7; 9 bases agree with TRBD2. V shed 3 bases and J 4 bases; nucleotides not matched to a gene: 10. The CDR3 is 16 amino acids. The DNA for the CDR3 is TGTGCCAGCAGTTTCAAGTTAGCGGGAGTCGAATACGAGCAGTACTTC. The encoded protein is CASSFKLAGVEYEQYF.

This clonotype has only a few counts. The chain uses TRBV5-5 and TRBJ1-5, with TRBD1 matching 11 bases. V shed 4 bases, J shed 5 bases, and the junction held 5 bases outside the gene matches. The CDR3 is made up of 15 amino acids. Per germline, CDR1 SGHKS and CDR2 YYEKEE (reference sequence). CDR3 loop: CASSRTGGEYQPQHF. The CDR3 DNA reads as TGTGCCAGCAGCAGGACAGGGGGCGAGTATCAGCCCCAGCATTTT.

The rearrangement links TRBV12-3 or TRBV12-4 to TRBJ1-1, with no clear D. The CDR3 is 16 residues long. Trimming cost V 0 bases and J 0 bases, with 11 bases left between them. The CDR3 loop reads CASSLAAGGLNTEAFF. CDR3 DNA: TGTGCCAGCAGTTTAGCAGCCGGCGGTTTGAACACTGAAGCTTTCTTT.

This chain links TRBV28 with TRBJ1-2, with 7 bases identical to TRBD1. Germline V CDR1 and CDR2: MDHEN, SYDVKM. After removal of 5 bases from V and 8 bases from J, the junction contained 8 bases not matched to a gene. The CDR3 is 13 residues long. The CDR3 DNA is TGTGCCAGCAGTCCGACAGGGTTACGCGGCTACACCTTC. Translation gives CASSPTGLRGYTF.

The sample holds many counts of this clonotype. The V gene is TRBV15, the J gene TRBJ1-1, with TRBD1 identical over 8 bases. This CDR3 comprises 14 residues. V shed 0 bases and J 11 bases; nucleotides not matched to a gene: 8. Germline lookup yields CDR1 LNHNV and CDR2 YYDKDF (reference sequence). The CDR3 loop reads CATSRDQGAKRAFF. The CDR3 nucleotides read TGTGCCACCAGCAGAGATCAGGGGGCGAAGAGGGCTTTCTTT. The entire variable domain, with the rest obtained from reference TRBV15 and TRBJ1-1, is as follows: DAMVIQNPRYQVTQFGKPVTLSCSQTLNHNVMYWYQQKSSQAPKLLFHYYDKDFNNEADTPDNFQSRRPNTSFCFLDIRSPGLGDTAMYLCATSRDQGAKRAFFGQGTRLTVV.

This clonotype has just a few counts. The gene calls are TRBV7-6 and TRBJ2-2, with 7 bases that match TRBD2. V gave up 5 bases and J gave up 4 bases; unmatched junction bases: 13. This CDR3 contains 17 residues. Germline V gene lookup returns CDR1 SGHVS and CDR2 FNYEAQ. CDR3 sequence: CASSPPRGSVGTGELFF. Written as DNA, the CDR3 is TGTGCCAGCAGCCCCCCCCGCGGGAGCGTAGGCACCGGGGAGCTGTTTTTT.

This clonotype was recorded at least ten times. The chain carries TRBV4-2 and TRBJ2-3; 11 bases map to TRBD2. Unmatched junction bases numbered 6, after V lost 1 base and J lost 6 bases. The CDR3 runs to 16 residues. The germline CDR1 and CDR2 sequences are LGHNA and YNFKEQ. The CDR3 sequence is CASSQVSGRAGDTQYF. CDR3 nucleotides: TGTGCCAGCAGCCAAGTTAGCGGGAGGGCTGGGGATACGCAGTATTTT.

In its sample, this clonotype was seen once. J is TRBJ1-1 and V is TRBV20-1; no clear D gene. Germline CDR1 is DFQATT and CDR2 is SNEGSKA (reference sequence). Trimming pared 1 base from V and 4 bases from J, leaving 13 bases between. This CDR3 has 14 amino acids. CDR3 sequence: CSARVGGSFTEAFF. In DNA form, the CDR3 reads TGCAGTGCTAGAGTGGGTGGTAGTTTCACTGAAGCTTTCTTT.

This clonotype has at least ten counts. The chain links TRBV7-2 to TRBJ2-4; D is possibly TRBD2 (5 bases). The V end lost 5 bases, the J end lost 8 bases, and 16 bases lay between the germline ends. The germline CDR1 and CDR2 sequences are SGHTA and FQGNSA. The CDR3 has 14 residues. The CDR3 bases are TGTGCCAGCAGCGAGGGAATCCCTGGGGACATTCAGTACTTC. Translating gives CASSEGIPGDIQYF.

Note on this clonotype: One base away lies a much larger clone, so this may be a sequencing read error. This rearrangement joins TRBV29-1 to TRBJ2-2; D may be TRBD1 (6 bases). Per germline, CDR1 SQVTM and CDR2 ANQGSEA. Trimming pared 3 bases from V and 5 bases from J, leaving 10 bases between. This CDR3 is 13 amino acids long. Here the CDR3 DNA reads TGCAGCGTTGACAAGGGGGTTACCGGGGAGCTGTTTTTT. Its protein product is CSVDKGVTGELFF.

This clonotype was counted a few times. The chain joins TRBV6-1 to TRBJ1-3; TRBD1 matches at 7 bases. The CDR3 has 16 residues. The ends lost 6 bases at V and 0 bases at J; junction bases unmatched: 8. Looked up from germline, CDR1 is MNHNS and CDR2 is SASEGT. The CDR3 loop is CASRGSTGPSGNTIYF. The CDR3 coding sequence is TGTGCCAGCAGGGGGTCGACAGGGCCCTCTGGAAACACCATATATTTT.